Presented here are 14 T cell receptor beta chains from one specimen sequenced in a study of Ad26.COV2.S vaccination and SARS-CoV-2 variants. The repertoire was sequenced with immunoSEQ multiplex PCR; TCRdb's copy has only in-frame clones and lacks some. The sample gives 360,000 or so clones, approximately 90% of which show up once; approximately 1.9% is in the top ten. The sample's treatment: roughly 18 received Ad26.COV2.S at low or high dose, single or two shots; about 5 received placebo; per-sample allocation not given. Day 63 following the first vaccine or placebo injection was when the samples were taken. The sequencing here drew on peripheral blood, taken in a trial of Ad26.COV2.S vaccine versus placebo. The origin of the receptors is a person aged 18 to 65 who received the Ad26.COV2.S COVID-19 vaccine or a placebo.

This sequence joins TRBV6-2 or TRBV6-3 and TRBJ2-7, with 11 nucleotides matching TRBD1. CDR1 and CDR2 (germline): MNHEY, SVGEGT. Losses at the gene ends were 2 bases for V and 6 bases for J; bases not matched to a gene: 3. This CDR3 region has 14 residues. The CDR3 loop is CASSYGTGGGEQYF. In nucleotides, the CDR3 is TGTGCCAGCAGTTACGGGACAGGGGGGGGCGAGCAGTACTTC.

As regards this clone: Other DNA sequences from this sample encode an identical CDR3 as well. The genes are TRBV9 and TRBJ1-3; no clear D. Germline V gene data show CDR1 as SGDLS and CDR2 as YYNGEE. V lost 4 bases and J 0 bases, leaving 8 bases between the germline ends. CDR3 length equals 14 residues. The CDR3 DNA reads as TGTGCCAGCAGCCCGGAATTCTCTGGAAACACCATATATTTT. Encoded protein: CASSPEFSGNTIYF.

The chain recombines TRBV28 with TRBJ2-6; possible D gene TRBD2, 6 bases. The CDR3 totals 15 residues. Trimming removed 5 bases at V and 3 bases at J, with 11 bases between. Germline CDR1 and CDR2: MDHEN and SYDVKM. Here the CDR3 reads CASSPPGDGANVLTF. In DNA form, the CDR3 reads TGTGCCAGCAGTCCCCCGGGAGATGGGGCCAACGTCCTGACTTTC. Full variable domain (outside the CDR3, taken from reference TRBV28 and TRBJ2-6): DVKVTQSSRYLVKRTGEKVFLECVQDMDHENMFWYRQDPGLGLRLIYFSYDVKMKEKGDIPEGYSVSREKKERFSLILESASTNQTSMYLCASSPPGDGANVLTFGAGSRLTVL.

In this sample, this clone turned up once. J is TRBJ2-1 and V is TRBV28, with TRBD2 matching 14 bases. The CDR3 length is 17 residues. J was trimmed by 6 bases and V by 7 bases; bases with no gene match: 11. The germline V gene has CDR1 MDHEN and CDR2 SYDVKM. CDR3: CASTLGGLAGVGNEQFF. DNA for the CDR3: TGTGCCAGCACCCTGGGGGGACTAGCGGGAGTAGGCAATGAGCAGTTCTTC.

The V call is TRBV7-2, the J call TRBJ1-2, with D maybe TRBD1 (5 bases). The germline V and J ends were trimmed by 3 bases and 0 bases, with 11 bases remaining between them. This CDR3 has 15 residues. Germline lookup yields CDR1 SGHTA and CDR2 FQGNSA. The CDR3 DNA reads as TGTGCCAGCAGCTTCATTGGGGACTCTAACTATGGCTACACCTTC. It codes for CASSFIGDSNYGYTF.

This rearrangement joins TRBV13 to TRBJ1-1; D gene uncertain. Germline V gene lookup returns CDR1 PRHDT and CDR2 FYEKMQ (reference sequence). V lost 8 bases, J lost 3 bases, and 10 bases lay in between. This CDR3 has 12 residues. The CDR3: CASQRRDTEAFF. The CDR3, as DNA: TGTGCCAGCCAGCGGAGGGACACTGAAGCTTTCTTT.

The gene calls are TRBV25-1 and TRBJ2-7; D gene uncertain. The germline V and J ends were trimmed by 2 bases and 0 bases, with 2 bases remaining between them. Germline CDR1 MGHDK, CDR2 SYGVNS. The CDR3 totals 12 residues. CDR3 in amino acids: CASSEHSYEQYF. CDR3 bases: TGTGCCAGCAGTGAACACTCCTACGAGCAGTACTTC.

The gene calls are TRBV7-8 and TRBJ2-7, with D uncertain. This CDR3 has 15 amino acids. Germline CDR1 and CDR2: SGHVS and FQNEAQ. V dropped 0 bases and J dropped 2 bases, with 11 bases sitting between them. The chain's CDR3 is CASSLALVETYEQYF. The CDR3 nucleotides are TGTGCCAGCAGCTTAGCGTTGGTAGAAACCTACGAGCAGTACTTC.

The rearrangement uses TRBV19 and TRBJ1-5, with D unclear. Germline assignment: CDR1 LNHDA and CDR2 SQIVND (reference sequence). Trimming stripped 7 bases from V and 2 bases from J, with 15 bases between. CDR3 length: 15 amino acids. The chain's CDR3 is CASKKGGIRNQPQHF. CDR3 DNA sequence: TGTGCCAGTAAAAAGGGAGGGATACGCAATCAGCCCCAGCATTTT.

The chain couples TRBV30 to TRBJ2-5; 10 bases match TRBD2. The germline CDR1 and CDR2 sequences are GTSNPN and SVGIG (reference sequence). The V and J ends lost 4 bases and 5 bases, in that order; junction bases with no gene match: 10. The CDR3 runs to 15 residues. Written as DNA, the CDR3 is TGTGCCTGGAAAGGACTAGCGGACCTTGAGGAGACCCAGTACTTC. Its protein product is CAWKGLADLEETQYF.

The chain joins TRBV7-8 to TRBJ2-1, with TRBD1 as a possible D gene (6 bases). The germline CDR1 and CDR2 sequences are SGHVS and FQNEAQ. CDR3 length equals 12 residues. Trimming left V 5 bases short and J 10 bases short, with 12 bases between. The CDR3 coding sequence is TGTGCCAGCAGCCCCAGGGGATTCGAGCAGTTCTTC. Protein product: CASSPRGFEQFF.

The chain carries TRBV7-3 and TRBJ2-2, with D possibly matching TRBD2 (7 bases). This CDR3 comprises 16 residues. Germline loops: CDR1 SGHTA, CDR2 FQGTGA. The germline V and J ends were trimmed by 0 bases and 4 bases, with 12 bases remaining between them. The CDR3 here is CASSLTRGGVTGELFF. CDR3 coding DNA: TGTGCCAGCAGCTTAACTCGCGGGGGCGTCACCGGGGAGCTGTTTTTT.

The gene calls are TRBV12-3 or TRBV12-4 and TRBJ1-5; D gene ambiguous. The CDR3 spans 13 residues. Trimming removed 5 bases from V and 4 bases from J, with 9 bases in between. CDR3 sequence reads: CASSADGNQPQHF. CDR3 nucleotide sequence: TGTGCCAGCAGTGCTGACGGAAATCAGCCCCAGCATTTT.

CDR3 amino acids: CASSSGAGELFF. In DNA form, the CDR3 reads TGTGCCAGCAGCTCAGGGGCCGGGGAGCTGTTTTTT. This sequence joins TRBV7-3 and TRBJ2-2; a weak D match, TRBD1 (6 bases). CDR1 and CDR2 from the germline V gene are SGHTA and FQGTGA. This CDR3 comprises 12 residues. Trimming stripped 4 bases from V and 6 bases from J, with 6 bases between.